The rows below give T cell receptor beta chains drawn from one sample of a study of blood T cell repertoires in COVID-19. Assay used: immunoSEQ multiplex PCR; TCRdb lists only in-frame clones, some missing. The sample lists 200,000 to 250,000 clones; around 80% were seen once. Sequencing was carried out using peripheral blood. The origin of the receptors is a woman between 70 and 85 years old with acute or convalescent COVID-19. Both conserved end residues are trimmed from each CDR3. The order of the fields is CDR3 protein, clone size, V gene. Clone size is not always given. Where it is, it says once, few, many or a class for expanded clones.

cdr3_aa: ASSPNYEQY
clone_size: once
v_call: TRBV28

cdr3_aa: ASSSSGVQGFMNTEAF
clone_size: .
v_call: TRBV28

cdr3_aa: ASSLGDRIGGNTIY
clone_size: few
v_call: TRBV28

cdr3_aa: ASSADRGQETQY
clone_size: .
v_call: TRBV2

cdr3_aa: ASSPRTSGPAYEQY
clone_size: .
v_call: TRBV5-4

cdr3_aa: ARCRGHEQY
clone_size: .
v_call: TRBV6-7

cdr3_aa: AISESEGGVDQPQH
clone_size: .
v_call: TRBV10-3

cdr3_aa: ASSRQGGHQPQH
clone_size: .
v_call: TRBV28

cdr3_aa: ASWDGTGVPYGYT
clone_size: .
v_call: TRBV2

cdr3_aa: ASSIGGSVGGQPQH
clone_size: once
v_call: TRBV19

cdr3_aa: ASSSGQGRSYNEQF
clone_size: .
v_call: TRBV11-2

cdr3_aa: ASSLRAGGHLRETQY
clone_size: .
v_call: TRBV5-8

cdr3_aa: ASSPRLGLAASLHYNEQF
clone_size: .
v_call: TRBV3-1/TRBV3-2

cdr3_aa: ASIPGGGFFHETQY
clone_size: .
v_call: TRBV28